The rows below give T cell receptor beta chains drawn from one sample of a study of regulatory T cells in long-lasting Graves disease. One entry per CDR3 protein results from TCRdb running MiXCR on the multiplex PCR reads. The sample lists about 470,000 distinct CDR3 sequences, about 16% occurring once. The same sample was also used in a study of T cells in Graves' hyperthyroidism and ophthalmopathy.

The sequencing here drew on peripheral blood mononuclear cells (PBMCs), taken at new diagnosis, from a patient treated with antithyroid drugs. Receptor source: a woman aged 25 to 45 with Graves disease. Each CDR3 is given with its conserved first and last residue. Each record gives: D gene, V gene, J gene, CDR3 protein. D genes are given only for firm matches.

d_call: NA; v_call: TRBV5-1; j_call: TRBJ2-7; cdr3_aa: CASSLPGVLYEQYF
d_call: NA; v_call: TRBV4-1; j_call: TRBJ2-4; cdr3_aa: CASSQVVRRWAKNIQYF
d_call: NA; v_call: TRBV7-8; j_call: TRBJ2-3; cdr3_aa: CASTSGEDSTDTQYF
d_call: TRBD1; v_call: TRBV7-9; j_call: TRBJ1-1; cdr3_aa: CASSRTTGGNTEAFF
d_call: TRBD1; v_call: TRBV24-1; j_call: TRBJ2-1; cdr3_aa: CATTAKDRGFNEQFF
d_call: NA; v_call: TRBV6-1; j_call: TRBJ2-5; cdr3_aa: CASSTSGGRKGETQYF
d_call: NA; v_call: TRBV5-4; j_call: TRBJ1-2; cdr3_aa: CASSLDGERYTF
d_call: NA; v_call: TRBV9; j_call: TRBJ2-2; cdr3_aa: CASSIASTGELFF
d_call: TRBD1; v_call: TRBV24-1; j_call: TRBJ2-1; cdr3_aa: CATSGDRVNEQFF
d_call: TRBD2; v_call: TRBV5-1; j_call: TRBJ2-1; cdr3_aa: CASSLAASGSPSKSYNEQSF
d_call: NA; v_call: TRBV7-9; j_call: TRBJ1-1; cdr3_aa: CASSFRQNMNTEAFF
d_call: TRBD1; v_call: TRBV5-6; j_call: TRBJ1-2; cdr3_aa: CASSYGQGDGYTF
d_call: TRBD1; v_call: TRBV12-5; j_call: TRBJ2-3; cdr3_aa: CASGPRTGGPDTQYF
d_call: NA; v_call: TRBV2; j_call: TRBJ1-3; cdr3_aa: CASRISRRISGNTIYF
d_call: TRBD2; v_call: TRBV9; j_call: TRBJ2-2; cdr3_aa: CASSVYRTSGTSNTGELFF
d_call: NA; v_call: TRBV11-3; j_call: TRBJ2-1; cdr3_aa: CASSLIQGDEQFF
d_call: NA; v_call: TRBV6-1; j_call: TRBJ1-4; cdr3_aa: CASSPGPGTGEKLFF
d_call: NA; v_call: TRBV28; j_call: TRBJ2-5; cdr3_aa: CASEGSGETQYF
d_call: NA; v_call: TRBV5-5; j_call: TRBJ2-7; cdr3_aa: CASSFRRGPPCEQYF
d_call: NA; v_call: TRBV5-5; j_call: TRBJ1-6; cdr3_aa: CASSLELPSYNSPLHF
d_call: NA; v_call: TRBV20-1; j_call: TRBJ2-3; cdr3_aa: CSARLVSTDTQYF
d_call: NA; v_call: TRBV27; j_call: TRBJ2-6; cdr3_aa: CASGDASGANVLTF
d_call: TRBD2; v_call: TRBV10-1; j_call: TRBJ2-1; cdr3_aa: CASSRTSGRSGEQFF
d_call: NA; v_call: TRBV20-1; j_call: TRBJ2-7; cdr3_aa: CSARLRTDYRTFYEQYF
d_call: TRBD1; v_call: TRBV28; j_call: TRBJ2-1; cdr3_aa: CVSGQVVNEQFF
d_call: TRBD2; v_call: TRBV9; j_call: TRBJ2-1; cdr3_aa: CASSVEQREAYNEQFF
d_call: NA; v_call: TRBV20-1; j_call: TRBJ1-6; cdr3_aa: CSARDERWGGTASPLHF
d_call: NA; v_call: TRBV29-1; j_call: TRBJ2-6; cdr3_aa: CSVEGFGANVLTF
d_call: TRBD1; v_call: TRBV20-1; j_call: TRBJ1-5; cdr3_aa: CSAERTGGYQPQHF
d_call: TRBD2; v_call: TRBV7-2; j_call: TRBJ2-7; cdr3_aa: CASSFAGGAYEQYF
d_call: NA; v_call: TRBV12-3/TRBV12-4; j_call: TRBJ1-6; cdr3_aa: CASSLAGAASTSPLHF
d_call: NA; v_call: TRBV20-1; j_call: TRBJ2-2; cdr3_aa: CSASFGADGELFF
d_call: TRBD2; v_call: TRBV28; j_call: TRBJ2-7; cdr3_aa: CASSTGLAVSYEQYF
d_call: TRBD2; v_call: TRBV5-6; j_call: TRBJ2-1; cdr3_aa: CASSYGGGTTNEQFF
d_call: TRBD2; v_call: TRBV24-1; j_call: TRBJ2-1; cdr3_aa: CATSDPGTSVYEQFF
d_call: TRBD1; v_call: TRBV19; j_call: TRBJ1-1; cdr3_aa: CASSIAPGGTEAFF
d_call: TRBD1; v_call: TRBV28; j_call: TRBJ2-2; cdr3_aa: CASNNDRGRKKSTGELFF
d_call: NA; v_call: TRBV20-1; j_call: TRBJ1-1; cdr3_aa: CSARTRRKNTEAFF
d_call: TRBD2; v_call: TRBV6-1; j_call: TRBJ2-5; cdr3_aa: CASSTGLAGQETQYF
d_call: NA; v_call: TRBV6-1; j_call: TRBJ1-6; cdr3_aa: CAAGEVDNSPLHF
d_call: NA; v_call: TRBV7-2; j_call: TRBJ1-2; cdr3_aa: CASSLALVGALSGYTF
d_call: TRBD1; v_call: TRBV2; j_call: TRBJ1-5; cdr3_aa: CASSPGQGSQPQHF
d_call: TRBD1; v_call: TRBV5-1; j_call: TRBJ2-6; cdr3_aa: CASSQGTANSGANVLTF
d_call: NA; v_call: TRBV20-1; j_call: TRBJ1-5; cdr3_aa: CSARDPLESSNQPQHF
d_call: NA; v_call: TRBV2; j_call: TRBJ2-1; cdr3_aa: CASSEQVQGPANEQFF
d_call: NA; v_call: TRBV11-2; j_call: TRBJ1-1; cdr3_aa: CASSLTPDTEAFF
d_call: TRBD2; v_call: TRBV9; j_call: TRBJ2-3; cdr3_aa: CASSVEAGGTDTQYF
d_call: NA; v_call: TRBV5-6; j_call: TRBJ1-1; cdr3_aa: CASSLENRYEAFF
d_call: NA; v_call: TRBV7-9; j_call: TRBJ1-2; cdr3_aa: CASSLEGGYGYTF
d_call: TRBD1; v_call: TRBV6-1; j_call: TRBJ2-5; cdr3_aa: CASREDRGWETQYF